This T cell receptor (beta chain) was observed in a study of T cells expressing NK-cell markers. Turning to the study itself: Among the eight sequenced donors, seven tested HCMV-seropositive and one tested seronegative. General observations from the study: Whether expanded NKG2C+ T cell clones recognized HCMV stayed uncertain.

CDR1 LNHNV and CDR2 YYDKDF come from the germline V gene (reference sequence). CDR3 length: 13 residues. A note on this clonotype: Its antigen is unknown.

TCRdb reworked the 5' RACE reads into one entry per CDR3 protein, no DNA. This sample's table reports 500,000 to 600,000 distinct CDR3 sequences. Sequenced sample: blood T cells: a sorted CD56 or NKG2C T cell subset, CD4+ or CD8+ T cells, or bulk PBMC T cells (not recorded which). The chain couples TRBV15 to TRBJ2-5. This TCR derives from a man younger than 35 in good health. CDR3 region: CATSVYREETQYF. Supplemented by reference TRBV15 and TRBJ2-5, the full variable domain reads DAMVIQNPRYQVTQFGKPVTLSCSQTLNHNVMYWYQQKSSQAPKLLFHYYDKDFNNEADTPDNFQSRRPNTSFCFLDIRSPGLGDTAMYLCATSVYREETQYFGPGTRLLVL.